The sequence of this T cell receptor beta chain was determined in a study of regulatory T cells in long-lasting Graves disease. This clonotype was seen a few times. Trimming removed 6 bases at V and 2 bases at J, with 17 bases between. Germline V gives CDR1 MNHNS, CDR2 SASEGT. The CDR3 length is 15 residues. Construction of TCR beta libraries relied on iRepertoire HTBI primers and on Arm-PCR targeting CDR3 regions. Each CDR3 protein is one row after TCRdb ran MiXCR on the multiplex PCR reads. The sample includes 350,000 to 450,000 distinct CDR3 sequences, 15% of them seen just once. Noted time point: newly diagnosed GD, antithyroid drugs for less than 3 months. From PBMCs, RNA was extracted and then used to make the TCR library. These sequences were also reported in another study, on T cells in Graves' hyperthyroidism and ophthalmopathy.

This specimen consisted of peripheral blood mononuclear cells (PBMCs), obtained at new diagnosis, from a patient treated with antithyroid drugs. The sequence came from a woman aged 30 to 39 with Graves disease. This chain links TRBV6-1 with TRBJ2-7, with D perhaps assigned TRBD1 or TRBD2 (6 bases each). CDR3 nucleotide sequence: TGTGCCAGCAGACGGGGGAGGACAGAGACCTACGAGCAGTACTTC. Encoded protein: CASRRGRTETYEQYF.